What follows are 26 T cell receptor beta chains derived from one specimen sequenced in a study of T-cell reconstitution after alpha-beta-depleted transplantation in children. The authors prepared the TCRbeta library with unique molecular identifiers. From the PCR reads, TCRdb called clonotypes with MiXCR, one entry per CDR3 protein. The sample holds about 400,000 distinct CDR3 sequences, roughly 22% seen once. This specimen consisted of PBMCs from the stem cell graft donor, obtained from the stem cell graft. The source of these receptors is a human donor who donated a stem cell graft to a child with acute myeloid leukemia.

In its sample, this clonotype was seen many times. The J gene is TRBJ2-7, the V gene TRBV20-1; possibly TRBD1 for D (6 bases). Looked up from germline, CDR1 is DFQATT and CDR2 is SNEGSKA (reference sequence). With 6 bases removed from V and 2 bases from J, the gap between germline ends came to 11 bases. The CDR3 extends over 12 amino acids. CDR3 region: CSAQGQAYEQYF. Written as DNA, the CDR3 is TGCAGTGCCCAGGGACAAGCCTACGAGCAGTACTTC.

This clonotype was picked up many times. This chain joins TRBV20-1 and TRBJ2-1; tentatively, D is TRBD1 (5 bases). The CDR3 consists of 11 residues. Trimming shortened V by 0 bases and J by 10 bases, and 7 bases separated the two germline ends. CDR1 is DFQATT and CDR2 is SNEGSKA in the germline V gene (reference sequence). The CDR3 here is CSAREGREQFF. The CDR3 nucleotides are TGCAGTGCTAGAGAGGGGCGCGAGCAGTTCTTC.

The rearrangement links TRBV28 to TRBJ2-7; D might be TRBD1 (5 bases). CDR1 is MDHEN and CDR2 is SYDVKM in the germline V gene. The ends were cut back, 7 bases at V and 8 bases at J, with 12 bases in the middle. The CDR3 totals 11 residues. The CDR3 spells CASTSQGKQYF. In DNA form, the CDR3 reads TGTGCCAGCACGTCCCAGGGCAAGCAGTACTTC.

This clonotype occurred many times. The J gene is TRBJ2-1, the V gene TRBV12-3 or TRBV12-4, with D perhaps given as TRBD1 or TRBD2 (5 bases each). V was shortened by 10 bases and J by 4 bases, with 14 bases between the two germline ends. The CDR3 extends over 13 amino acids. CDR3 loop: CAIYRGAYNEQFF. CDR3 nucleotides: TGTGCCATCTATAGAGGGGCTTACAATGAGCAGTTCTTC.

This clonotype was observed a handful of times. The chain links TRBV27 to TRBJ2-5; D gene uncertain. In germline, CDR1 is MNHEY, CDR2 SMNVEV (reference sequence). V was shortened by 8 bases and J by 5 bases, with 15 bases between the two germline ends. The CDR3 is made up of 13 amino acids. CDR3 nucleotides: TGTGCCAGCGGACGGACGTATTTGGAGACCCAGTACTTC. It is translated as CASGRTYLETQYF.

This clonotype was recorded a few times. The gene calls are TRBV4-1 and TRBJ2-3, with 7 bases fitting TRBD2. Germline CDR1 MGHRA, CDR2 YSYEKL. Germline trimming cut 0 bases from V and 5 bases from J; bases unmatched to any gene: 8. CDR3 size: 16 residues. The CDR3 reads CASSQDLAGAGDTQYF. CDR3 DNA: TGCGCCAGCAGCCAAGATCTTGCGGGAGCTGGAGATACGCAGTATTTT.

In its sample, this clonotype was seen a few times. Germline is not matched at one junction end, which may reflect a read error. V is TRBV5-4 and J is TRBJ1-1, with D possibly being TRBD1 (6 bases). The CDR3 spans 14 residues. CDR1 and CDR2 from the germline V gene are SGHNT and YYREEE (reference sequence). The chain's CDR3 is CASSDRMGNPEAFF. In DNA, the CDR3 is TGTGCCAGCAGCGACAGGATGGGGAACCCTGAAGCTTTCTTT.

The chain couples TRBV4-1 to TRBJ2-2, with TRBD2 as a possible D gene (6 bases). Germline lookup yields CDR1 MGHRA and CDR2 YSYEKL. The CDR3 has 18 amino acids. Trimming shortened V by 1 base and J by 4 bases, and 19 bases separated the two germline ends. The CDR3 here is CASSQVSGGASRTGELFF. CDR3 DNA: TGCGCCAGCAGCCAAGTTAGTGGCGGGGCCAGTCGCACCGGGGAGCTGTTTTTT.

This chain uses TRBV28 with TRBJ2-2; possible D gene TRBD1, 6 bases. The CDR3 covers 16 residues. Germline CDR1 is MDHEN and CDR2 is SYDVKM. Trimming pared 6 bases from V and 5 bases from J, leaving 19 bases between. The CDR3 DNA reads TGTGCCAGCAGGAGCTTCACGGGACAACTTACCGGGGAGCTGTTTTTT. Its translation: CASRSFTGQLTGELFF. The whole variable domain, filled in from reference TRBV28 and TRBJ2-2, reads DVKVTQSSRYLVKRTGEKVFLECVQDMDHENMFWYRQDPGLGLRLIYFSYDVKMKEKGDIPEGYSVSREKKERFSLILESASTNQTSMYLCASRSFTGQLTGELFFGEGSRLTVL.

This clonotype has a handful of counts. The chain uses TRBV5-5 and TRBJ2-6; 7 positions match TRBD1. This CDR3 comprises 15 residues. CDR1 and CDR2 from the germline V gene are SGHKS and YYEKEE (reference sequence). Losses at the gene ends were 4 bases for V and 1 base for J; bases not matched to a gene: 2. The CDR3 coding sequence is TGTGCCAGCAGCAGGACAGGTTCTGGGGCCAACGTCCTGACTTTC. Translating gives CASSRTGSGANVLTF.

This clonotype has only a few counts. This chain joins TRBV28 and TRBJ2-5; 7 nucleotides align to TRBD1. V shed 6 bases and J 3 bases; nucleotides not matched to a gene: 13. Germline loops: CDR1 MDHEN, CDR2 SYDVKM. CDR3 size: 16 residues. Here the CDR3 reads CASSLPRQGVEETQYF. CDR3 DNA: TGTGCCAGCAGCCTCCCTCGACAGGGAGTGGAAGAGACCCAGTACTTC.

J is TRBJ2-5 and V is TRBV7-9, with a tentative D call TRBD1 (6 bases). V lost 1 base and J 1 base, leaving 7 bases between the germline ends. CDR1 and CDR2 from the germline V gene are SEHNR and FQNEAQ (reference sequence). The CDR3 covers 14 residues. The CDR3 is CASSLVQGQETQYF. CDR3 nucleotide sequence: TGTGCCAGCAGCTTAGTACAGGGCCAAGAGACCCAGTACTTC.

This chain joins TRBV20-1 and TRBJ2-5; D is uncertain. The germline V gene has CDR1 DFQATT and CDR2 SNEGSKA (reference sequence). V lost 8 bases, J lost 5 bases, and 18 bases lay in between. This CDR3 has 13 residues. The CDR3, as DNA: TGCAGTTCCCAAGATCGGATAGAGGAGACCCAGTACTTC. Translated, it gives CSSQDRIEETQYF.

The gene calls are TRBV5-1 and TRBJ2-1; 8 bases are shared with TRBD2. Trimming removed 2 bases from V and 8 bases from J; junction bases left unmatched: 9. The CDR3 is 15 amino acids. Germline V CDR1 and CDR2: SGHRS, YFSETQ. CDR3 nucleotides: TGCGCCAGCAGCTTTGTACGGGAGGGCCCGCATGAGCAGTTCTTC. Translation: CASSFVREGPHEQFF.

The V call is TRBV12-3 or TRBV12-4, the J call TRBJ1-1; 8 bases are shared with TRBD1. The CDR3 extends over 14 amino acids. J gave up 4 bases and V 7 bases, and 8 bases lay outside the gene matches. The CDR3 sequence is CASTRGQGRTEAFF. The CDR3 nucleotides are TGTGCCAGCACCCGAGGACAGGGACGCACTGAAGCTTTCTTT.

This clonotype was seen many times. The chain combines TRBV12-3 or TRBV12-4 with TRBJ2-2; 9 bases map to TRBD2. Trimming removed 5 bases from V and 7 bases from J; junction bases left unmatched: 17. The CDR3 has 18 residues. In DNA form, the CDR3 reads TGTGCCAGCAGTCCCCTTTTTAGTTGGACTAGCGAGGGCGGGGAGCTGTTTTTT. It translates to CASSPLFSWTSEGGELFF.

This clonotype was recorded only once. The CDR3 nucleotides are TGTGCCAGCAGCCAAGAGGCCCAGGGGATGGGAGCTTTCTTT. It is translated as CASSQEAQGMGAFF. The chain is built from TRBV14 and TRBJ1-1, with TRBD1 as a possible D gene (6 bases). Germline values: CDR1 SGHDN, CDR2 FVKESK. V lost 0 bases, J lost 10 bases, and 15 bases lay in between. The CDR3 length is 14 residues.

There are many counts of this clonotype. This chain uses TRBV28 with TRBJ2-3; 10 bases align to TRBD1. The CDR3 runs to 13 residues. Germline V CDR1 and CDR2: MDHEN, SYDVKM. V shed 6 bases and J 6 bases; nucleotides not matched to a gene: 3. CDR3 DNA: TGTGCCAGCAGAGGGACAGGGGCGGATACGCAGTATTTT. Residues: CASRGTGADTQYF.

This clonotype was counted a few times. The V gene is TRBV7-9, the J gene TRBJ1-2, with TRBD1 matching over 8 bases. In germline, CDR1 is SEHNR, CDR2 FQNEAQ (reference sequence). Germline trimming cut 2 bases from V and 4 bases from J; bases unmatched to any gene: 3. The CDR3 length is 14 residues. The CDR3 region is CASSLHGQGYGYTF. The CDR3 DNA sequence: TGTGCCAGCAGCTTACATGGACAGGGCTATGGCTACACCTTC.

The chain carries TRBV20-1 and TRBJ2-7; D unclear. The CDR3 has 14 amino acids. With 6 bases removed from V and 2 bases from J, the gap between germline ends came to 17 bases. Germline V lookup: CDR1 DFQATT, CDR2 SNEGSKA (reference sequence). This CDR3 reads CSARLARNPYEQYF. CDR3 coding DNA: TGCAGTGCCCGCCTGGCCAGGAATCCCTACGAGCAGTACTTC.

The chain recombines TRBV28 with TRBJ1-2; D is undetermined. V was pared by 5 bases and J by 3 bases, with 13 bases between. The CDR3 runs to 14 residues. Germline assignment: CDR1 MDHEN and CDR2 SYDVKM. CDR3 coding DNA: TGTGCCAGCAGTCTAACCGAGGTTCACTATGGCTACACCTTC. Its protein is CASSLTEVHYGYTF.

This clonotype was observed at least ten times. The chain joins TRBV20-1 to TRBJ2-2; 11 bases map to TRBD2. V shed 3 bases, J shed 2 bases, and the junction held 5 bases outside the gene matches. The CDR3 consists of 16 residues. Germline loops: CDR1 DFQATT, CDR2 SNEGSKA (reference sequence). This CDR3 reads CSARTSGISNTGELFF. The CDR3 coding sequence is TGCAGTGCTAGGACTAGCGGGATTTCCAACACCGGGGAGCTGTTTTTT.

This clonotype was picked up a small number of times. The chain links TRBV28 to TRBJ2-3, with TRBD2 matching 12 bases. CDR1 is MDHEN, CDR2 SYDVKM, per germline. Trimming at V came to 5 bases and at J to 2 bases, leaving 8 bases not matched to a gene. The CDR3 contains 17 residues. This chain's CDR3 is CASSRIGLAGNTDTQYF. DNA for the CDR3: TGTGCCAGCAGTCGAATTGGACTAGCGGGAAACACAGATACGCAGTATTTT.

The chain uses TRBV6-5 and TRBJ2-7; a weak D match, TRBD2 (5 bases). Germline V gene lookup returns CDR1 MNHEY and CDR2 SVGAGI. The CDR3 is made up of 13 amino acids. Between the trimmed V and J ends, which lost 7 bases and 4 bases, there was a span of 14 bases. Here the CDR3 reads CASMVGDVYEQYF. The CDR3 nucleotides are TGTGCCAGCATGGTGGGAGATGTATACGAGCAGTACTTC.

The J gene is TRBJ2-4, the V gene TRBV29-1, with D hard to call. CDR3 length: 15 amino acids. Germline assignment: CDR1 SQVTM and CDR2 ANQGSEA. The ends were cut back, 4 bases at V and 0 bases at J, with 13 bases in the middle. CDR3 nucleotides: TGCAGCGTTGTGGCGCAGTTTCTAGCCAAAAACATTCAGTACTTC. It is translated as CSVVAQFLAKNIQYF. The complete variable domain, with remaining parts taken from reference TRBV29-1 and TRBJ2-4, reads SAVISQKPSRDICQRGTSLTIQCQVDSQVTMMFWYRQQPGQSLTLIATANQGSEATYESGFVIDKFPISRPNLTFSTLTVSNMSPEDSSIYLCSVVAQFLAKNIQYFGAGTRLSVL.

The V and J genes are TRBV21-1 and TRBJ2-3. TRBV21-1 is a pseudogene segment. The CDR3 sequence is 15 residues long. CDR3: CASSKLGPNTDTQYF. CDR3 bases: TGTGCCAGCAGCAAACTAGGACCCAACACAGATACGCAGTATTTT.